This TCR beta chain was identified in a study of cytomegalovirus exposure and HLA in healthy donors. 60 Vbeta and 13 Jbeta primers were used in PCR. Libraries were prepared by immunoSEQ multiplex PCR; TCRdb keeps only in-frame clonotypes and omits some of them. The profile covers 150,000 to 200,000 clones, with 85% to 90% appearing a single time and 1.5% to 2% taken by the ten largest. CDR1 is SGHRS and CDR2 is YFSETQ in the germline V gene. The length of the CDR3 is 15 residues. The ends lost 0 bases at V and 5 bases at J; junction bases unmatched: 6. What was sequenced was PBMCs. The V call is TRBV5-1, the J call TRBJ2-7, with 9 nucleotides matching TRBD1. The TCR comes from a woman aged 18-35 years in good health and CMV-seronegative. The CDR3 DNA follows: TGCGCCAGCAGCTTGGGGGACAGGGCGCCCAACGAGCAGTACTTC. It codes for CASSLGDRAPNEQYF. The full variable domain, its missing parts supplied by reference TRBV5-1 and TRBJ2-7, is KAGVTQTPRYLIKTRGQQVTLSCSPISGHRSVSWYQQTPGQGLQFLFEYFSETQRNKGNFPGRFSGRQFSNSRSEMNVSTLELGDSALYLCASSLGDRAPNEQYFGPGTRLTVT.